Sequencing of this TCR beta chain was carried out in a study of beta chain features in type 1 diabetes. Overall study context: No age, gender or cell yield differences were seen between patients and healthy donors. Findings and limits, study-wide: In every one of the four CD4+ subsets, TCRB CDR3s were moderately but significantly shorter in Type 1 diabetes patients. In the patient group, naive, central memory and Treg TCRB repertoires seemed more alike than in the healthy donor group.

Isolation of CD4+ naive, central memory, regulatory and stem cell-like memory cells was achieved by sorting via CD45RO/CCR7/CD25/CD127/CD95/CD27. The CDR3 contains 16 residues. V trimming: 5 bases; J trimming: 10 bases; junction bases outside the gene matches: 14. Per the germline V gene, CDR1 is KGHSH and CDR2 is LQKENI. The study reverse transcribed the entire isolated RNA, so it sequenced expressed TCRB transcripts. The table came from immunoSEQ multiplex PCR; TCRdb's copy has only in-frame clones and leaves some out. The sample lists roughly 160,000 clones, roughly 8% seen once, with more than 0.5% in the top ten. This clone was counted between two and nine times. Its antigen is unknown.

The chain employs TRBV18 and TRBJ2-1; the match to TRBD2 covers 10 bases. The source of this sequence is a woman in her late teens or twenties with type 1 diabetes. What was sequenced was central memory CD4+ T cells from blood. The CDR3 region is CASSSQREGTKGEQFF. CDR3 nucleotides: TGTGCCAGCTCATCCCAGCGGGAGGGGACCAAGGGAGAGCAGTTCTTC.